The sequence of this TCR beta chain was determined in a study of blood T cell repertoires in COVID-19. Trimming pared 4 bases from V and 1 base from J, leaving 16 bases between. CDR3 size: 16 residues. Germline V lookup: CDR1 SGDLS, CDR2 YYNGEE. Data came from immunoSEQ multiplex PCR; TCRdb stores just in-frame clones and leaves some out. The sample has approximately 290,000 clones, about nine tenths seen once. The V gene is TRBV9, the J gene TRBJ2-3; a possible D gene is TRBD2 (6 bases). Sequences were obtained from peripheral blood. The clonotype originates from a man younger than 35 with active or convalescent COVID-19. Here the CDR3 reads CASSLGGVGGTDTQYF. The CDR3, as DNA: TGTGCCAGCAGCCTTGGAGGGGTCGGGGGCACAGATACGCAGTATTTT.